Listed below are T cell receptor beta chains from one sample, sequenced in a study of blood T cell repertoires in COVID-19. TCRdb's copy holds only in-frame clones and misses some; the assay was immunoSEQ multiplex PCR. The sample yields approximately 130,000 clones, approximately 90% seen once. The sequenced sample consisted of peripheral blood. The receptors were gathered from a middle-aged man with acute or convalescent COVID-19. CDR3s leave out the opening cysteine and the closing phenylalanine or tryptophan. Rows may omit the clone size; those that give it use once, few, many or a size class.

.	11	TRBV27	TRBJ1-2	ASGHRGDYGYT
.	11	TRBV29-1	TRBJ1-1	STRGGLNTEAF
.	14	TRBV24-1	TRBJ2-4	ATTLGQGVAKNIQY
.	11	TRBV30	TRBJ1-1	AGNRGQGTEAF
.	12	TRBV6-5	TRBJ2-3	ASKDGRSPDTQY
.	15	TRBV7-2	TRBJ2-1	ASSLRQASGTYNEQF
.	11	TRBV10-3	TRBJ2-7	AISGLVSREQY
.	12	TRBV10-3	TRBJ2-7	AISENRGPYEQY
.	12	TRBV2	TRBJ1-1	ASSDKDRGTEAF
.	13	TRBV6-4	TRBJ2-3	ASSSAGGLTDTQY
once	13	TRBV5-6	TRBJ2-7	ASSSSPGLAYEQY
.	11	TRBV27	TRBJ2-1	ASSLRGGNEQF
.	12	TRBV5-1	TRBJ1-6	ASSLGQGNSPLH
.	13	TRBV19	TRBJ2-2	ASSMSFSVAGELF
.	11	TRBV29-1	TRBJ1-2	SAAGGALDGYT
.	13	TRBV27	TRBJ2-1	ASSFPGTEYNEQF
few	15	TRBV2	TRBJ2-1	ASRRTTRQGYYNEQF